Following are 18 T cell receptor beta chains from one sample sequenced in a study of blood T cell repertoires in COVID-19 (dated by TCRdb to between 2020 and 2021). Libraries were built with the immunoSEQ multiplex PCR assay. Sourced from immuneACCESS, this table was stored by TCRdb with only in-frame sequences that have V and J called. A share of the clones is absent; for the studies checked, an unresolved V gene accounts for under half, and the remainder has no known explanation. This sample gives about 300,000 clones in total; approximately 88% of them show up just once. The top ten clones comprise less than 10% of the sample. The sequencing input was peripheral blood. These receptors were taken from a man younger than 35 with active or convalescent COVID-19.

The genes are TRBV12-5 and TRBJ1-1; possibly TRBD1 for D (5 bases). Germline assignment: CDR1 LGHNT and CDR2 FRNRAP. The length of the CDR3 is 17 residues. The V and J ends lost 0 bases and 3 bases respectively, with 17 bases between them. The CDR3 nucleotides read TGTGCTAGTGGTTTGGTCCAGTGGGGGGGTTCGGACACTGAAGCTTTCTTT. Protein sequence: CASGLVQWGGSDTEAFF.

This clone has a single count. The rearrangement uses TRBV12-3 or TRBV12-4 and TRBJ2-3, with a tentative D call TRBD2 (6 bases). Trimming pared 6 bases from V and 9 bases from J, leaving 13 bases between. The CDR3 contains 12 residues. The CDR3 sequence is CASSPSGETQYF. Here the CDR3 DNA reads TGTGCCAGCAGCCCCTCGGGAGAGACGCAGTATTTT.

V and J are TRBV3-1 (or the pseudogene TRBV3-2) and TRBJ2-5; weak D call: TRBD2 (5 bases). CDR1 and CDR2 (germline): LGHDT, YNNKEL (reference sequence). The CDR3 has 14 residues. Trimming stripped 6 bases from V and 3 bases from J, with 14 bases between. The CDR3 reads CASSSAWGEETQYF. CDR3 bases: TGTGCCAGCAGTTCCGCTTGGGGAGAAGAGACCCAGTACTTC.

The table lists this clone with many counts. V is TRBV6-4 and J is TRBJ2-3; D perhaps matches TRBD2 (6 bases). Germline V gene data show CDR1 as MRHNA and CDR2 as SNTAGT. This CDR3 has 14 amino acids. Trimming took off 4 bases at V and 0 bases at J, with 8 bases between the two ends. The CDR3 reads CASSAGTSTDTQYF. CDR3 coding DNA: TGTGCCAGCAGTGCCGGGACTAGCACAGATACGCAGTATTTT.

The DNA of the CDR3 is TGTGCCAGCAGCCAGCCGGGACTCGGAGGAGATACGCAGTATTTT. Its protein is CASSQPGLGGDTQYF. The V gene is TRBV3-1 (or the pseudogene TRBV3-2), the J gene TRBJ2-3; perhaps TRBD2 as D (6 bases). In germline, CDR1 is LGHDT, CDR2 YNNKEL (reference sequence). This CDR3 is built from 15 residues. V shed 3 bases and J shed 5 bases, with 15 bases lying between them.

This clone was observed once. The genes are TRBV4-1 and TRBJ2-7, with D maybe TRBD1 (5 bases). V was pared by 0 bases and J by 3 bases, with 12 bases between. Per the germline V gene, CDR1 is MGHRA and CDR2 is YSYEKL. There are 15 residues in the CDR3. DNA for the CDR3: TGCGCCAGCAGCCAAGAACGACAGAGAGTCTACGAGCAGTACTTC. Residues: CASSQERQRVYEQYF.

Comment on this clone: This specimen includes other DNA sequences encoding the same CDR3. The chain recombines TRBV4-1 with TRBJ1-5, with D unclear. Germline CDR1 MGHRA, CDR2 YSYEKL. The CDR3 sequence is 13 residues long. V gave up 0 bases and J gave up 6 bases, with 6 bases separating them. CDR3 sequence: CASSQDRGQPQHF. In DNA, the CDR3 is TGCGCCAGCAGCCAAGATCGGGGTCAGCCCCAGCATTTT.

V and J are TRBV3-1 (or the pseudogene TRBV3-2) and TRBJ2-7, with 7 bases lining up with TRBD1. The CDR3 has 15 amino acids. The V and J ends lost 1 base and 5 bases, in that order; junction bases with no gene match: 8. Germline lookup yields CDR1 LGHDT and CDR2 YNNKEL (reference sequence). In DNA form, the CDR3 reads TGTGCCAGCAGCCAAGGCTGGGACAGAAAAGACGAGCAGTACTTC. It is translated as CASSQGWDRKDEQYF.

This chain links TRBV7-9 with TRBJ1-2, with D perhaps TRBD1 (5 bases). Trimming cost V 4 bases and J 9 bases, with 15 bases left between them. The CDR3 contains 13 residues. The germline gives CDR1 SEHNR, CDR2 FQNEAQ (reference sequence). CDR3: CASSSIGTSRYTF. The CDR3 DNA reads as TGTGCCAGCAGCTCAATCGGGACTTCTCGCTACACCTTC.

This clone was recorded once. The V gene is TRBV7-2, the J gene TRBJ2-1, with no clear D. Trimming cost V 1 base and J 4 bases, with 11 bases left between them. The CDR3 totals 15 residues. Germline-derived CDR1 and CDR2 are SGHTA and FQGNSA. The CDR3 region is CASSLVGSSYNEQFF. The CDR3 DNA sequence: TGTGCCAGCAGCTTAGTAGGTAGCTCATACAATGAGCAGTTCTTC.

V gene TRBV5-6 combines with J gene TRBJ1-3, with D unresolved. V lost 4 bases, J lost 0 bases, and 11 bases lay in between. The germline gives CDR1 SGHDT, CDR2 YYEEEE. CDR3 size: 15 residues. The CDR3: CASSPGAHSGNTIYF. The CDR3 DNA reads TGTGCCAGCAGCCCGGGAGCCCACTCTGGAAACACCATATATTTT.

The V gene is TRBV2, the J gene TRBJ1-4; D is possibly TRBD1 (5 bases). Trimming removed 3 bases at V and 5 bases at J, with 10 bases between. This CDR3 has 14 residues. CDR1 and CDR2 (germline): SNHLY, FYNNEI. Here the CDR3 DNA reads TGTGCCAGCAGTGAGGGGGGGTTAAATGAAAAACTGTTTTTT. This translates into CASSEGGLNEKLFF.

In this sample, this clone turned up once. The rearrangement uses TRBV27 and TRBJ1-6; 11 bases map to TRBD1. The germline CDR1 and CDR2 sequences are MNHEY and SMNVEV (reference sequence). The CDR3 is 17 residues long. The V segment lost 3 bases and the J segment 0 bases; nucleotides outside the gene matches: 1. The CDR3 protein is CASSFGTGGSYNSPLHF. In DNA form, the CDR3 reads TGTGCCAGCAGTTTTGGGACAGGGGGCTCCTATAATTCACCCCTCCACTTT.

V gene TRBV7-9 combines with J gene TRBJ2-7; D is undetermined. Trimming pared 2 bases from V and 9 bases from J, leaving 14 bases between. The CDR3 is 13 residues long. Germline V CDR1 and CDR2: SEHNR, FQNEAQ (reference sequence). The CDR3 sequence: CASSLTESPGQYF. Written as DNA, the CDR3 is TGTGCCAGCAGCTTAACTGAGAGCCCGGGGCAGTACTTC.

The chain links TRBV6-5 to TRBJ1-5; 7 bases agree with TRBD1. J gave up 1 base and V 6 bases, and 3 bases lay outside the gene matches. Germline loops: CDR1 MNHEY, CDR2 SVGAGI. The CDR3 is 14 amino acids. In nucleotides, the CDR3 is TGTGCCAGCAGAGGACAGGTGAGCAATCAGCCCCAGCATTTT. Residues: CASRGQVSNQPQHF.

This clone was counted a few times. The chain has TRBV4-1 and TRBJ2-4; 12 nucleotides agree with TRBD2. The CDR3 sequence is 18 residues long. CDR1 and CDR2 (germline): MGHRA, YSYEKL. The trim removed 1 base at V and 1 base at J, leaving 5 bases unmatched. CDR3 nucleotides: TGCGCCAGCAGCCAAGGACTAGCGGGGGAGGTGGCCAAAAACATTCAGTACTTC. Translated, it gives CASSQGLAGEVAKNIQYF.

The chain combines TRBV20-1 with TRBJ1-5, with D maybe TRBD1 (6 bases). Germline values: CDR1 DFQATT, CDR2 SNEGSKA (reference sequence). V lost 3 bases, J lost 1 base, and 19 bases lay in between. The CDR3 covers 17 residues. CDR3 sequence: CSASSERGGLSNQPQHF. DNA for the CDR3: TGCAGTGCTAGTTCAGAGCGGGGGGGCCTAAGCAATCAGCCCCAGCATTTT.

CDR3 in DNA: TGTGCCAGCAGCGGCTACTTCCAGGGGGCTGCCGGGGAGCTGTTTTTT. It specifies CASSGYFQGAAGELFF. The V and J genes are TRBV11-2 and TRBJ2-2, with 8 nucleotides matching TRBD1. The CDR3 sequence is 16 residues long. The germline CDR1 and CDR2 sequences are SGHAT and FQNNGV. V lost 5 bases, J lost 6 bases, and 11 bases stayed unmatched.